The 4 T cell receptor beta chains reported below all come from one sample, sequenced in a study of T cell clones after liver transplantation. Generated by immunoSEQ multiplex PCR, the TCRdb table keeps only in-frame clones and is missing some. The profile shows about 11,000 clones, 71% of them singletons. The source material was CD4+ T cells from blood, sampled about 2.5 years after liver transplant. These TCRs come from a human patient who received a liver transplant. Some T cells may trace back to the graft donor.

By frequency in the sample, this clone is medium-sized. The CDR3 protein is CATSRDMGGEEAFF. The CDR3 DNA follows: TGTGCCACCAGCAGAGACATGGGAGGGGAAGAAGCTTTCTTT. The gene calls are TRBV15 and TRBJ1-1; D is perhaps TRBD1 (5 bases). V lost 0 bases and J 8 bases, leaving 13 bases between the germline ends. The CDR3 loop spans 14 amino acids. Per germline, CDR1 LNHNV and CDR2 YYDKDF (reference sequence). Combining the CDR3 with reference TRBV15 and TRBJ1-1 gives the whole variable domain DAMVIQNPRYQVTQFGKPVTLSCSQTLNHNVMYWYQQKSSQAPKLLFHYYDKDFNNEADTPDNFQSRRPNTSFCFLDIRSPGLGDTAMYLCATSRDMGGEEAFFGQGTRLTVV.

The chain carries TRBV19 and TRBJ1-6, with TRBD1 as a possible D gene (6 bases). Germline-derived CDR1 and CDR2 are LNHDA and SQIVND (reference sequence). CDR3 length equals 13 residues. The ends were cut back, 6 bases at V and 10 bases at J, with 13 bases in the middle. The CDR3 spells CASSPQGHSPLHF. The CDR3 region has the DNA TGTGCCAGTAGCCCCCAGGGGCACTCACCCCTCCACTTT. Complete variable domain (other parts from reference TRBV19 and TRBJ1-6): DGGITQSPKYLFRKEGQNVTLSCEQNLNHDAMYWYRQDPGQGLRLIYYSQIVNDFQKGDIAEGYSVSREKKESFPLTVTSAQKNPTAFYLCASSPQGHSPLHFGNGTRLTVT.

The gene calls are TRBV9 and TRBJ1-2; 8 bases match TRBD1. The CDR3 has 14 residues. Germline V lookup: CDR1 SGDLS, CDR2 YYNGEE. The ends lost 0 bases at V and 6 bases at J; junction bases unmatched: 4. This chain's CDR3 is CASSVDQDRDGYTF. The DNA of the CDR3 is TGTGCCAGCAGCGTAGATCAGGACAGGGATGGCTACACCTTC.

V gene TRBV2 combines with J gene TRBJ2-7; no definite D call. V was pared by 0 bases and J by 3 bases, with 12 bases between. The CDR3 is made up of 15 amino acids. Germline assignment: CDR1 SNHLY and CDR2 FYNNEI. CDR3 in amino acids: CASSEAASPLYEQYF. CDR3 DNA: TGTGCCAGCAGTGAAGCGGCTAGTCCCCTCTACGAGCAGTACTTC.